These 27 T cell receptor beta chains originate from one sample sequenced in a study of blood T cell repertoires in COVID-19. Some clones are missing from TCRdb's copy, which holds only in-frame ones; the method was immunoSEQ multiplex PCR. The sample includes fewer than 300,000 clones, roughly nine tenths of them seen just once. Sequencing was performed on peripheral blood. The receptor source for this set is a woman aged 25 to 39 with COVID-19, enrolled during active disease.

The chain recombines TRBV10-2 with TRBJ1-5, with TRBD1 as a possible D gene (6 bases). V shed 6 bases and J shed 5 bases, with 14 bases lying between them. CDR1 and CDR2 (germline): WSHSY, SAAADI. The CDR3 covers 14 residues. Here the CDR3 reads CASRGNRADQPQHF. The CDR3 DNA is TGCGCCAGCAGAGGGAACAGGGCGGATCAGCCCCAGCATTTT.

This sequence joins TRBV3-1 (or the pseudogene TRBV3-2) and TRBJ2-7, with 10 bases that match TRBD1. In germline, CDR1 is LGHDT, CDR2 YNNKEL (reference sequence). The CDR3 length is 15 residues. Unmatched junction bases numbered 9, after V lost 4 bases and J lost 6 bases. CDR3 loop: CASSPDRGKLSEQYF. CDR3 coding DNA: TGTGCCAGCAGCCCGGACAGGGGGAAGTTAAGCGAGCAGTACTTC.

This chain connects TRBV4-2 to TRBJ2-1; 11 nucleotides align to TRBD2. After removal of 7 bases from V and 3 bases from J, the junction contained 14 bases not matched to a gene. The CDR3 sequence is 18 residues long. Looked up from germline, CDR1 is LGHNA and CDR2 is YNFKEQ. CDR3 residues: CASTQGTTSGMIYNEQFF. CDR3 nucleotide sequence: TGTGCCAGCACACAGGGGACGACTAGCGGGATGATCTACAATGAGCAGTTCTTC.

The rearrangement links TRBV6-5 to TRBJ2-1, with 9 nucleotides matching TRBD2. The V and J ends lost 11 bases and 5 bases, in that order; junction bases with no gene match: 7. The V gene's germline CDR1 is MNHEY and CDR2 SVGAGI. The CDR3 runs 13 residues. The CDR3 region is CAATSGQHNEQFF. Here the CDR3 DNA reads TGTGCCGCGACTAGCGGTCAACACAATGAGCAGTTCTTC.

The CDR3 region has the DNA TGTGCCAGTAGGATCCCCGGGACTAGCGGGAGGGCCGGCTACAATGAGCAGTTCTTC. This encodes CASRIPGTSGRAGYNEQFF. The V and J genes are TRBV19 and TRBJ2-1; 16 positions match TRBD2. The CDR3 runs 19 residues. The V gene's germline CDR1 is LNHDA and CDR2 SQIVND (reference sequence). V was clipped by 6 bases and J by 3 bases; unmatched bases: 11.

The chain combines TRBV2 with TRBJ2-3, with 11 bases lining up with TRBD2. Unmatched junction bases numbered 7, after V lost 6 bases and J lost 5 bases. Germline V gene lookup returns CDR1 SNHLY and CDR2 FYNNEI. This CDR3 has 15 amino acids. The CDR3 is CASSSGTSGGDTQYF. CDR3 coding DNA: TGTGCCAGCAGCTCCGGGACTAGCGGAGGAGATACGCAGTATTTT. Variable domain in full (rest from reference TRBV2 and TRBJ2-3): EPEVTQTPSHQVTQMGQEVILRCVPISNHLYFYWYRQILGQKVEFLVSFYNNEISEKSEIFDDQFSVERPDGSNFTLKIRSTKLEDSAMYFCASSSGTSGGDTQYFGPGTRLTVL.

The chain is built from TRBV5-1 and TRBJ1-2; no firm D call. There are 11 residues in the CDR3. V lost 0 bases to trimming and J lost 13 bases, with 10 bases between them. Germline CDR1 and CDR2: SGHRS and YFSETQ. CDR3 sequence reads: CASSLGQIRTF. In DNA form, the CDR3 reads TGCGCCAGCAGCTTGGGTCAGATACGCACCTTC.

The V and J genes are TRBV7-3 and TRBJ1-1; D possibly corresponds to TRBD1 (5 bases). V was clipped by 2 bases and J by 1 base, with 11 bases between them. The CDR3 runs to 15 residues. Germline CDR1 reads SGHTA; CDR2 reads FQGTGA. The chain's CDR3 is CASSLGGASNTEAFF. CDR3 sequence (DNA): TGTGCCAGCAGCTTAGGAGGGGCTTCGAACACTGAAGCTTTCTTT.

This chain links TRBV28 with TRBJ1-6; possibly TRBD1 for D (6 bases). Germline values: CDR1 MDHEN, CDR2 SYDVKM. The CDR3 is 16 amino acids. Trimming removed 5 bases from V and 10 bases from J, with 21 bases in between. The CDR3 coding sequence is TGTGCCAGCAGTCCCTCGGAGATGACAGGCACCTCACCCCTCCACTTT. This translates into CASSPSEMTGTSPLHF.

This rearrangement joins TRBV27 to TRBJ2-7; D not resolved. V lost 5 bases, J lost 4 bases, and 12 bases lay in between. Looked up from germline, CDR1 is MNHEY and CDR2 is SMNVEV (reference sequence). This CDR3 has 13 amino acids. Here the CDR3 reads CASSPLAPYEQYF. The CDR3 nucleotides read TGTGCCAGCAGTCCCTTGGCCCCTTACGAGCAGTACTTC.

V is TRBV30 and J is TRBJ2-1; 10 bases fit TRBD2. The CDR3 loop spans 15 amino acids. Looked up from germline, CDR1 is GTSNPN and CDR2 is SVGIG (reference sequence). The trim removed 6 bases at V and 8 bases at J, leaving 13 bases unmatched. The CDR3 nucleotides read TGTGCCTGCAGGCCGGGACTAGCGAGGGTAGATGAGCAGTTCTTC. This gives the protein CACRPGLARVDEQFF. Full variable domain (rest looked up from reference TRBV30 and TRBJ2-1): SQTIHQWPATLVQPVGSPLSLECTVEGTSNPNLYWYRQAAGRGLQLLFYSVGIGQISSEVPQNLSASRPQDRQFILSSKKLLLSDSGFYLCACRPGLARVDEQFFGPGTRLTVL.

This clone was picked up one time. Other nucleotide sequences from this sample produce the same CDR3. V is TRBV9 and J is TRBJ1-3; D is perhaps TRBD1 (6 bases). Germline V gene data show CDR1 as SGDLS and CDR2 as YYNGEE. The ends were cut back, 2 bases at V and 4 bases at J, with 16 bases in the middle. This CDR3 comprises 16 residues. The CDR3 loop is CASSVDSGTLGNTIYF. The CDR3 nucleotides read TGTGCCAGCAGCGTCGACTCCGGGACATTAGGAAACACCATATATTTT.

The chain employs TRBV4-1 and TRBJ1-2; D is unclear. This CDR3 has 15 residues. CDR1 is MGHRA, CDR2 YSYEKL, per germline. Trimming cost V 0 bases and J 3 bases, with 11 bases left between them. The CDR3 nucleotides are TGCGCCAGCAGCCAAGAGCGGGGATTGTACTATGGCTACACCTTC. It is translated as CASSQERGLYYGYTF.

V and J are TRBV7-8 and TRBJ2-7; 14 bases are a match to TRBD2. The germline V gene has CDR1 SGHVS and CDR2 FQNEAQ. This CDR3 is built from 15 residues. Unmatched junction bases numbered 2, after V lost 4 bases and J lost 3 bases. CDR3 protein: CASSSGTSGGYEQYF. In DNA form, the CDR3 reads TGTGCCAGCAGCTCCGGGACTAGCGGGGGCTACGAGCAGTACTTC.

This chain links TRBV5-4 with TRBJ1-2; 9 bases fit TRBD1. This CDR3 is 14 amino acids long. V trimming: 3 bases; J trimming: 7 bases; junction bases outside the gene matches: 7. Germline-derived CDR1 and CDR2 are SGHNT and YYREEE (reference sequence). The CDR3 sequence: CASSYRDRVVGYTF. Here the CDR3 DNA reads TGTGCCAGCAGCTATCGGGACAGGGTGGTTGGCTACACCTTC.

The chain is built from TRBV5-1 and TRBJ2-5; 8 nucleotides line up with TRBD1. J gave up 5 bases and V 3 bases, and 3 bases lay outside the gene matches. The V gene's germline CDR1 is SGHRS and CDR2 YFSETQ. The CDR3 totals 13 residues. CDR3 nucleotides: TGCGCCAGCAGCTCTTACAGGGGGGAGACCCAGTACTTC. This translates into CASSSYRGETQYF.

CDR3 in DNA: TGTGCCAGCAGTTACGGGGTGGGAGGGGACGGCACTGAAGCTTTCTTT. It codes for CASSYGVGGDGTEAFF. The rearrangement joins TRBV6-5 to TRBJ1-1, with D possibly matching TRBD1 (5 bases). Germline-derived CDR1 and CDR2 are MNHEY and SVGAGI. The CDR3 runs 16 residues. Trimming removed 2 bases from V and 4 bases from J, with 17 bases in between.

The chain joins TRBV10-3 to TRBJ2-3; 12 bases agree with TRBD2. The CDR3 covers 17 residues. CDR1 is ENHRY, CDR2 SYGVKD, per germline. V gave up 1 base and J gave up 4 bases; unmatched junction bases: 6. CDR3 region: CAISELTSGSVADTQYF. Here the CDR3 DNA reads TGTGCCATCAGTGAGTTGACTAGCGGGAGCGTTGCAGATACGCAGTATTTT.

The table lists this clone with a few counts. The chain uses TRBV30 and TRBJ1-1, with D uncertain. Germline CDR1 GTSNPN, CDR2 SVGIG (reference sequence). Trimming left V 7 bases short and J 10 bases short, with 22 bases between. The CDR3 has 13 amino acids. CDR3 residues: CASSLDPGRAAFF. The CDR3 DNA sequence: TGTGCCTCATCACTGGACCCCGGGCGGGCAGCTTTCTTT.

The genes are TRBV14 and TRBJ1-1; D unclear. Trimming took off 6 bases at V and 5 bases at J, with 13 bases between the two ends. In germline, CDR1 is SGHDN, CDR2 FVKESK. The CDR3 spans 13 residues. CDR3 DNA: TGTGCCAGCAGTGACAAATCGCGTACTGAAGCTTTCTTT. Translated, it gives CASSDKSRTEAFF.

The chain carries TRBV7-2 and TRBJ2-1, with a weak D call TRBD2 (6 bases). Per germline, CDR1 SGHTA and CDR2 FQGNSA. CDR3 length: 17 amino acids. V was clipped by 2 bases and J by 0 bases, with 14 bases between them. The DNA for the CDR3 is TGTGCCAGCAGCTTATCCCCCCGGGGGAGCTCCTACAATGAGCAGTTCTTC. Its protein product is CASSLSPRGSSYNEQFF.

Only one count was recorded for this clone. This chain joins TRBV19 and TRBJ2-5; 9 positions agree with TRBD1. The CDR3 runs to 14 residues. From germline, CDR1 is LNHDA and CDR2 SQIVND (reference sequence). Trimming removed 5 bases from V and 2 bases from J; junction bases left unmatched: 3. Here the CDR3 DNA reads TGTGCCAGTAGTGAGGACAGGGGTCAAGAGACCCAGTACTTC. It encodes CASSEDRGQETQYF.

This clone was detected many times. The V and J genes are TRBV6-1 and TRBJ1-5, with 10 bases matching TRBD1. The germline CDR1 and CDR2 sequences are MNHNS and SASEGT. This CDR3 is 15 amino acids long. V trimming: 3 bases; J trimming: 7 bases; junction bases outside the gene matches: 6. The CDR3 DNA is TGTGCCAGCAGTGAGAAATCGACAGGGGGCCAGCCCCAGCATTTT. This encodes CASSEKSTGGQPQHF.

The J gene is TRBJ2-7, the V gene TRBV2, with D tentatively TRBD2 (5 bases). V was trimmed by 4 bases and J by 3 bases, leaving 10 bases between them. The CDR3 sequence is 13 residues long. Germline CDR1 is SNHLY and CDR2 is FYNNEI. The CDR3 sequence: CASSASGGYEQYF. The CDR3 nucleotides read TGTGCCAGCAGTGCCAGCGGCGGCTACGAGCAGTACTTC.

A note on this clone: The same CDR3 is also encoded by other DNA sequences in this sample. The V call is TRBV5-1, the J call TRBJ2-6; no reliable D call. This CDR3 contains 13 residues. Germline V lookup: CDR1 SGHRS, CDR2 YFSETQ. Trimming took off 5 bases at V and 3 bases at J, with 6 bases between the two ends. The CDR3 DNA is TGCGCCAGCAGTCCTAGTGGGGCCAACGTCCTGACTTTC. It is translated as CASSPSGANVLTF.

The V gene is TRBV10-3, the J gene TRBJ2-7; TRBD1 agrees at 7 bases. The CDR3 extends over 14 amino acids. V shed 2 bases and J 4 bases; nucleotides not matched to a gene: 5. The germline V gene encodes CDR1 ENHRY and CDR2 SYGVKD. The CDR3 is CAISERDSSYEQYF. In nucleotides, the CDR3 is TGTGCCATCAGTGAGCGGGACAGCAGTTACGAGCAGTACTTC.

CDR3 nucleotide sequence: TGTGCCAGCAGCTTGGGGGGCTATGGCTACACCTTC. Its translation is CASSLGGYGYTF. The chain carries TRBV7-9 and TRBJ1-2; D possibly corresponds to TRBD1 (5 bases). V lost 3 bases to trimming and J lost 4 bases, with 6 bases between them. CDR3 length equals 12 residues. Germline CDR1 SEHNR, CDR2 FQNEAQ (reference sequence).